This T cell receptor (beta chain) appears in the sequencing data of a study of memory CD4+ T cells and cytomegalovirus serostatus (dated by TCRdb to 2018 to 2020). About the investigation overall: A total of some 35 healthy Belgian adults, of whom 9 were CMV seropositive and some 25 were CMV seronegative, were included in the cohort. The study sequenced CD4+ memory TCRbeta repertoires of a Belgian cohort with known cytomegalovirus serostatus to replicate a published TCR-based CMV serostatus classifier.

Comment on this clone: Its cognate antigen has yet to be identified. No base quality values were provided; no much bigger clone lies one nucleotide off.

Genomic DNA was extracted from sorted cells with the Quick-DNA Microprep Kit. TCRbeta DNA was amplified with the immunoSEQ hsTCRbeta kit following the manufacturer's protocol. An Illumina MiSeq instrument was used to sequence the TCRbeta libraries. The paper's processing steps were these. After out-of-frame sequences were removed, 2 million to 2.5 million distinct TCRbeta sequences remained, averaging around 61,000 per individual. Two values were used to score each individual: the count of roughly 180 previously reported CMV-associated TCRbeta sequences and the total count of productive distinct TCRbeta sequences. A beta-binomial model was reimplemented in Python, and random forests from scikit-learn, run with default parameters, were trained on data from the US cohort. On the Belgian cohort, classifier performance was reported as the median AUC, along with percentile confidence intervals, across 10,000 bootstrap iterations. Drawn from immuneACCESS, this table holds only the in-frame rearrangements with V and J called that TCRdb kept. Clones are partly lost; checked studies trace under half to an unresolved V gene and leave the rest unexplained. That table is the source of V, J and clone size, and D and trimming were worked out from the DNA. The table for this sample lists about 73,000 clones; 60% to 80% of them were counted only once. The ten biggest clones cover approximately 2.8% of the sample.

Findings and caveats that apply to the study as a whole: On the Belgian cohort, the classifier based on the original framework reached a median bootstrapped AUC of approximately 0.95, with a 95% CI of 0.76-1.00. Only CD4+CD45RO+ memory cells were sequenced, unlike the original study, which covered naive and memory CD4+ and CD8+ populations. The results were interpreted as suggesting that the CMV-associated TCR signature is largely present in the CD4+ memory repertoire. Among the 150 to 200 previously reported CMV-associated TCRbeta sequences, roughly 68 showed up in the CD4+ memory repertoires, with each one found in between one and five individuals. CMV serostatus prediction reached a median bootstrapped AUC of 0.95 with the original framework and roughly 0.9 with a US-trained random forest.

A FACSAria II was used to sort memory CD4+ T cells, defined as single viable CD3+CD4+CD8-CD45RO+ cells. CMV serostatus was assessed using a Roche Elecsys assay, by which serum IgG against CMV pp150, pp28, p38 and p52 was detected. After the samples were thawed, total CD4+ T cells were enriched through positive selection using CD4 magnetic microbeads. The samples came from a different study that was designed specifically to examine the CD4+ T cell memory repertoire. Following standard operating procedures, peripheral blood mononuclear cells were isolated and cryopreserved, while serum was kept at -80 degrees C. Staining used CD3-PerCP (BW264/56), CD4-APC (RPA-T4), CD45RO-PE (UCHT1) and CD8-Pacific Orange (3B5) antibodies, with Sytox blue excluding non-viable cells. From the cysteine up to the phenylalanine, the CDR3 has a length of 13 residues. Left in the record is the CDR3 DNA by itself, 39 bases read in frame from the first base. V and J are truncated by 6 bases and 5 bases respectively, leaving an intervening sequence of 13 bases. Taken from the germline V gene, the CDR1 and CDR2 loops are MNHGY and SVAAGI.

Sample: memory CD4+ T cells from blood. This sequence uses TRBV6-9 and TRBJ2-5; TRBD2 might be the D gene, on 6 matching bases. This TCR came from an adult in good health and CMV-seropositive. The DNA reads as follows: TGTGCCAGCAGCTGGGGGGACGGGGAGACCCAGTACTTC. It translates to CASSWGDGETQYF.